The 25 T cell receptor beta chains in this list originate from one sample, sequenced in a study of T cell clonotyping in hematopoietic cell transplantation. Time point noted: recipient sample about 28 days before transplant, after cytoreduction. Assay used: immunoSEQ multiplex PCR; TCRdb lists only in-frame clones, some missing. The sample shows about 41,000 clones, less than 85% of them seen only once. Sample: peripheral blood mononuclear cells, taken before stem cell transplant. These receptors were collected from a man aged 55 to 69 with acute myeloid leukemia. Some clones in this sample may be carry-over from other donors' samples.

CDR3 residues: CASSEALNQDYGYTF. CDR3 coding DNA: TGTGCCAGCAGTGAAGCCCTGAACCAGGACTATGGCTACACCTTC. V usage is TRBV6-1 and J usage is TRBJ1-2; unclear D gene. The CDR3 is 15 residues long. Germline CDR1 MNHNS, CDR2 SASEGT. The V end was cut by 0 bases, the J end by 3 bases, with 11 bases between.

This sequence joins TRBV4-2 and TRBJ1-2; D perhaps matches TRBD1 (6 bases). Germline V gives CDR1 LGHNA, CDR2 YNFKEQ. Trimming left V 4 bases short and J 8 bases short, with 20 bases between. The CDR3 runs 15 residues. CDR3 in amino acids: CASSPRSGTILGYTF. CDR3 DNA sequence: TGTGCCAGCAGCCCGCGTAGTGGGACAATTCTCGGCTACACCTTC.

By share, this clone ranks as medium-sized. The chain couples TRBV7-2 to TRBJ2-7, with 9 positions matching TRBD2. Germline CDR1 and CDR2: SGHTA and FQGNSA. This CDR3 comprises 15 residues. V lost 6 bases to trimming and J lost 0 bases; unmatched junction nucleotides: 6. The CDR3 region has the DNA TGTGCCAGCAGGATAGCGGGGGCCAGCTCCTACGAGCAGTACTTC. As protein: CASRIAGASSYEQYF.

The rearrangement uses TRBV4-1 and TRBJ1-4; the D is unclear. The CDR3 is 15 amino acids. Germline V gene data show CDR1 as MGHRA and CDR2 as YSYEKL. Trimming took 4 bases from V and 8 from J, leaving 17 bases between them. CDR3 sequence reads: CASSLSEAGYEKLFF. The CDR3 DNA reads as TGCGCCAGCAGCCTTTCCGAAGCGGGATACGAAAAACTGTTTTTT.

The V call is TRBV4-1, the J call TRBJ2-7, with TRBD1 identical over 12 bases. Germline assignment: CDR1 MGHRA and CDR2 YSYEKL. Unmatched junction bases numbered 4, after V lost 4 bases and J lost 0 bases. The CDR3 is 16 amino acids. In DNA, the CDR3 is TGCGCCAGCAGCCGCCTGGGACAGGGGGCCTCCTACGAGCAGTACTTC. Translation gives CASSRLGQGASYEQYF.

V is TRBV6-1 and J is TRBJ1-5, with D possibly being TRBD1 (5 bases). The germline gives CDR1 MNHNS, CDR2 SASEGT. V shed 1 base and J shed 2 bases, with 12 bases lying between them. The length of the CDR3 is 16 residues. CDR3 sequence (DNA): TGTGCCAGCAGTGAAGGGGGGTTCCGGGGCAATCAGCCCCAGCATTTT. It is translated as CASSEGGFRGNQPQHF.

The chain couples TRBV28 to TRBJ1-3; 9 nucleotides line up with TRBD1. There are 18 residues in the CDR3. Germline CDR1 MDHEN, CDR2 SYDVKM. The junction had 11 bases not matched to a gene; V was cut back by 5 bases and J by 0 bases. The CDR3 sequence is CASSHHGTGPVSGNTIYF. CDR3 nucleotide sequence: TGTGCCAGCAGTCACCACGGGACAGGGCCTGTCTCTGGAAACACCATATATTTT.

V is TRBV5-1 and J is TRBJ2-3; perhaps TRBD1 as D (6 bases). Germline V CDR1 and CDR2: SGHRS, YFSETQ. V was cut by 4 bases and J by 0 bases, with 15 bases left in between. This CDR3 comprises 16 residues. The CDR3 protein is CASSRTGMTSTDTQYF. The CDR3 DNA reads as TGCGCCAGCAGCAGAACAGGGATGACAAGCACAGATACGCAGTATTTT.

This clone has only a few counts. The rearrangement uses TRBV9 and TRBJ1-1, with D perhaps TRBD1 (6 bases). Germline V gene data show CDR1 as SGDLS and CDR2 as YYNGEE. The CDR3 has 14 amino acids. The V gene lost 0 bases and the J gene lost 2 bases, with 8 bases spanning the gap. The CDR3 is CASSVGQANTEAFF. In DNA form, the CDR3 reads TGTGCCAGCAGCGTAGGACAGGCCAACACTGAAGCTTTCTTT.

The chain carries TRBV7-9 and TRBJ2-2, with 8 nucleotides matching TRBD1. In germline, CDR1 is SEHNR, CDR2 FQNEAQ (reference sequence). V shed 3 bases, J shed 1 base, and the junction held 7 bases outside the gene matches. This CDR3 is 17 amino acids long. CDR3 sequence: CASSFKVGTGNTGELFF. The DNA for the CDR3 is TGTGCCAGCAGCTTTAAAGTCGGGACAGGGAACACCGGGGAGCTGTTTTTT.

The chain is built from TRBV2 and TRBJ2-7, with TRBD1 matching 7 bases. Germline CDR1 reads SNHLY; CDR2 reads FYNNEI. The CDR3 contains 16 residues. V lost 6 bases, J lost 1 base, and 12 bases stayed unmatched. CDR3: CASRSSRDRISYEQYF. Here the CDR3 DNA reads TGTGCCAGCAGGAGCTCCCGGGACAGAATATCCTACGAGCAGTACTTC.

The chain employs TRBV9 and TRBJ1-2; 7 positions match TRBD1. The CDR3 contains 14 residues. Looked up from germline, CDR1 is SGDLS and CDR2 is YYNGEE. The V segment lost 2 bases and the J segment 7 bases; nucleotides outside the gene matches: 8. CDR3 region: CASSVSTGRSGYTF. The CDR3 region has the DNA TGTGCCAGCAGCGTCTCGACAGGGAGGAGTGGCTACACCTTC.

The V call is TRBV7-6, the J call TRBJ2-5, with 8 bases that match TRBD1. V was clipped by 1 base and J by 4 bases; unmatched bases: 2. The CDR3 length is 14 residues. Germline assignment: CDR1 SGHVS and CDR2 FNYEAQ. The CDR3 reads CASSLGTGPETQYF. DNA of the CDR3: TGTGCCAGCAGCTTAGGGACAGGGCCAGAGACCCAGTACTTC.

There are a few counts of this clone. The chain is built from TRBV27 and TRBJ2-5, with D tentatively TRBD1 (6 bases). The CDR3 sequence is 15 residues long. Germline assignment: CDR1 MNHEY and CDR2 SMNVEV (reference sequence). Trimming took 3 bases from V and 1 from J, leaving 12 bases between them. CDR3 loop: CASSLSRTAQETQYF. The CDR3 DNA follows: TGTGCCAGCAGTTTGTCTCGGACAGCCCAAGAGACCCAGTACTTC.

This sequence joins TRBV28 and TRBJ1-2; D might be TRBD1 (5 bases). The length of the CDR3 is 14 residues. CDR1 and CDR2 (germline): MDHEN, SYDVKM. Trimming stripped 5 bases from V and 2 bases from J, with 12 bases between. CDR3 sequence: CASSRAGTNYGYTF. The CDR3 DNA follows: TGTGCCAGCAGTCGAGCAGGGACCAACTATGGCTACACCTTC.

The V call is TRBV30, the J call TRBJ1-6; D perhaps matches TRBD1 (5 bases). Per germline, CDR1 GTSNPN and CDR2 SVGIG (reference sequence). V was cut by 5 bases and J by 6 bases, with 14 bases left in between. The CDR3 sequence is 14 residues long. This chain's CDR3 is CAWGAGQLNSPLHF. CDR3 in DNA: TGTGCCTGGGGGGCCGGGCAGCTTAATTCACCCCTCCACTTT.

The V call is TRBV28, the J call TRBJ2-1; possible D gene TRBD2, 6 bases. This CDR3 is built from 13 residues. Trimming took off 6 bases at V and 7 bases at J, with 13 bases between the two ends. Germline V gene data show CDR1 as MDHEN and CDR2 as SYDVKM. DNA for the CDR3: TGTGCCAGCAGCCGCGGAGGGAGGAATGAGCAGTTCTTC. Protein product: CASSRGGRNEQFF.

The chain recombines TRBV9 with TRBJ2-2; perhaps D is TRBD1 or TRBD2 (6 bases each). CDR3 length: 15 amino acids. The V gene lost 2 bases and the J gene lost 4 bases, with 12 bases spanning the gap. Per germline, CDR1 SGDLS and CDR2 YYNGEE. The CDR3 reads CASSVSGAGTGELFF. CDR3 coding DNA: TGTGCCAGCAGCGTTTCGGGGGCCGGCACCGGGGAGCTGTTTTTT.

V and J are TRBV5-1 and TRBJ2-1, with a weak D call TRBD1 (6 bases). The germline CDR1 and CDR2 sequences are SGHRS and YFSETQ. V lost 4 bases, J lost 6 bases, and 17 bases lay in between. This CDR3 contains 15 residues. CDR3 sequence reads: CASSQQGTTANEQFF. The CDR3 bases are TGCGCCAGCAGCCAACAGGGTACTACGGCCAATGAGCAGTTCTTC.

The sample holds one count of this clone. The chain has TRBV11-3 and TRBJ2-1; D is possibly TRBD1 (6 bases). This CDR3 is 13 amino acids long. Germline CDR1 and CDR2: SGHNT and YENEEA. Trimming cost V 5 bases and J 5 bases, with 10 bases left between them. The CDR3 DNA is TGTGCCAGCAGCACCAGACAGGACAATGAGCAGTTCTTC. Translation gives CASSTRQDNEQFF.

This sequence joins TRBV6-5 and TRBJ1-2; weak D call: TRBD1 (5 bases). V was shortened by 6 bases and J by 0 bases, with 8 bases between the two germline ends. The germline CDR1 and CDR2 sequences are MNHEY and SVGAGI. The CDR3 runs to 13 residues. CDR3 DNA sequence: TGTGCCAGCAGAAAGGGACCTAACTATGGCTACACCTTC. Encoded protein: CASRKGPNYGYTF.

This clone came up once. The J gene is TRBJ1-2, the V gene TRBV6-5, with D unclear. Per germline, CDR1 MNHEY and CDR2 SVGAGI. Trimming removed 10 bases at V and 6 bases at J, with 18 bases between. The CDR3 is 13 residues long. The CDR3 protein is CATTNRQINGYTF. For the CDR3, the DNA is TGTGCCACCACCAATCGCCAAATTAATGGCTACACCTTC.

This clone has a handful of counts. Other nucleotide sequences in the sample specify the same CDR3. The chain employs TRBV6-5 and TRBJ2-3; 7 bases are shared with TRBD1. The junction had 4 bases not matched to a gene; V was cut back by 7 bases and J by 0 bases. The CDR3 spans 14 residues. The germline V gene encodes CDR1 MNHEY and CDR2 SVGAGI. CDR3 nucleotide sequence: TGTGCCAGCAAACCGGGACAGAGCACAGATACGCAGTATTTT. It encodes CASKPGQSTDTQYF.

The chain couples TRBV6-6 to TRBJ2-7; D possibly corresponds to TRBD2 (5 bases). Trimming left V 2 bases short and J 1 base short, with 12 bases between. The germline gives CDR1 MNHNY, CDR2 SVGAGI (reference sequence). The CDR3 length is 15 residues. The CDR3 reads CASSYGFERSYEQYF. Written as DNA, the CDR3 is TGTGCCAGCAGTTACGGGTTCGAGCGGTCCTACGAGCAGTACTTC.

The chain is built from TRBV28 and TRBJ1-2, with 11 bases matching TRBD1. V lost 5 bases to trimming and J lost 0 bases; unmatched junction nucleotides: 8. The CDR3 runs to 17 residues. The V gene's germline CDR1 is MDHEN and CDR2 SYDVKM. This CDR3 is CASSRTGGSRANYGYTF. The CDR3 DNA is TGTGCCAGCAGTAGGACAGGGGGCTCAAGGGCTAACTATGGCTACACCTTC.